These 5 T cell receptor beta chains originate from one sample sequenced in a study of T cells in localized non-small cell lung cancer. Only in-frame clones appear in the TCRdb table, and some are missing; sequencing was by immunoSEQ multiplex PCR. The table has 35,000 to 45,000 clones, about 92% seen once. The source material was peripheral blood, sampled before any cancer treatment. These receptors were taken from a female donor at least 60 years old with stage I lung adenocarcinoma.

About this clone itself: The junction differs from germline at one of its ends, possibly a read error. The CDR3 DNA sequence: TGTGCCAGCAGTGCCTCTCGGACAGGGAGTAATGGCTTC. Its translation is CASSASRTGSNGF. The V and J genes are TRBV2 and TRBJ1-2; 8 nucleotides agree with TRBD1. This CDR3 is 13 amino acids long. Germline V gene sequence: CDR1 SNHLY, CDR2 FYNNEI. The entire variable domain, with the rest obtained from reference TRBV2 and TRBJ1-2, is as follows: EPEVTQTPSHQVTQMGQEVILRCVPISNHLYFYWYRQILGQKVEFLVSFYNNEISEKSEIFDDQFSVERPDGSNFTLKIRSTKLEDSAMYFCASSASRTGSNGFGSGTRLTVV.

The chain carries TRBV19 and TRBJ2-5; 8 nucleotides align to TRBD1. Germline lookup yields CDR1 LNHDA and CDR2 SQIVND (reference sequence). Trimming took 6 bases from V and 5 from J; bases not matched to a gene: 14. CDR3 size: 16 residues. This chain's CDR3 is CASSVGQGIWYETQYF. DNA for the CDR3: TGTGCCAGTAGCGTCGGACAGGGAATTTGGTATGAGACCCAGTACTTC.

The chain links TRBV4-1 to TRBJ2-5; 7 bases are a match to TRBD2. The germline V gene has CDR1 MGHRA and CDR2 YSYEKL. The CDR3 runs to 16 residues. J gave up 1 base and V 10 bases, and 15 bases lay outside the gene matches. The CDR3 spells CATAGGSGSRQETQYF. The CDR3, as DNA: TGCGCCACCGCCGGGGGTAGCGGGTCTCGCCAAGAGACCCAGTACTTC.

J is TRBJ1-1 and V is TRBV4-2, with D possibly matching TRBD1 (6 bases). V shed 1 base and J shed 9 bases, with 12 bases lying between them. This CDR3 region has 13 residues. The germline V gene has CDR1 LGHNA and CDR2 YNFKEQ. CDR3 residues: CASSQGVDRKAFF. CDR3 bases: TGTGCCAGCAGCCAAGGAGTAGACAGGAAAGCTTTCTTT.

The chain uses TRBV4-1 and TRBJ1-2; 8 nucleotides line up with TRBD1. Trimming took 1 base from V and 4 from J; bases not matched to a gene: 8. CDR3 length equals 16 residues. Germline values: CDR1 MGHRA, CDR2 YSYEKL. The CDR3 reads CASSQAAGQDTYGYTF. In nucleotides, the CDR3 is TGCGCCAGCAGCCAAGCCGCGGGACAGGACACCTATGGCTACACCTTC.